Below, one T cell receptor beta chain is given with its context. Its antigen is unidentified. RNA transcripts provided the source from which TCR beta CDR3 regions were amplified. Initially, a first-round RT-PCR of the TCR CDR3 employed the HTBI primer set. TCRdb fed the multiplex PCR reads into MiXCR, producing one record per CDR3 protein. The sample gives around 420,000 distinct CDR3 sequences, 15% to 19% of which show up once; less than 15% is in the top ten. Researchers defined stable Graves' hyperthyroidism as no ophthalmopathy progression within 18 months. Pregnant or lactating patients were excluded, as were those with uncontrolled infection or other autoimmune disease. The entry originates in a study of T cells in Graves' hyperthyroidism and ophthalmopathy. The study, taken as a whole, reports: Also found in blood were most expanded thyroid clonotypes above 0.001.

V gave up 4 bases and J gave up 0 bases; unmatched junction bases: 9. The CDR3 totals 18 residues. The germline V gene encodes CDR1 SGHKS and CDR2 YYEKEE (reference sequence). The chain combines TRBV5-5 with TRBJ2-6; 8 bases line up with TRBD1. Specimen: blood. The receptor was derived from a woman aged 18-30 years with Graves' hyperthyroidism. The CDR3 DNA is TGTGCCAGCAGCCAAAGACAGGGGACCGTCTCTGGGGCCAACGTCCTGACTTTC. This codes for CASSQRQGTVSGANVLTF. Full variable domain (outside the CDR3, taken from reference TRBV5-5 and TRBJ2-6): DAGVTQSPTHLIKTRGQQVTLRCSPISGHKSVSWYQQVLGQGPQFIFQYYEKEERGRGNFPDRFSARQFPNYSSELNVNALLLGDSALYLCASSQRQGTVSGANVLTFGAGSRLTVL.